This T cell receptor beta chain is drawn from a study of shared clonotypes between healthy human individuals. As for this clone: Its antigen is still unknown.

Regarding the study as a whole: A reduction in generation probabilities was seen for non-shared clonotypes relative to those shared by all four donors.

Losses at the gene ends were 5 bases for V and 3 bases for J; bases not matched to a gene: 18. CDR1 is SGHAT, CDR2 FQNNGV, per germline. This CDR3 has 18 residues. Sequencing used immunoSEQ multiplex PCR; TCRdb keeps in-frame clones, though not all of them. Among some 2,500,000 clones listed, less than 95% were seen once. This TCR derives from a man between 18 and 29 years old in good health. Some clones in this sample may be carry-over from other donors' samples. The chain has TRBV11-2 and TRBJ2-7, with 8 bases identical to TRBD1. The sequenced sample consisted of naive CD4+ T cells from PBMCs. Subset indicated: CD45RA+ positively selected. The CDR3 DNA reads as TGTGCCAGCAGCGACCGGGACAGGTTCAGAAAGGGGTACTACGAGCAGTACTTC. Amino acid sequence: CASSDRDRFRKGYYEQYF.